This T cell receptor (beta chain) stems from a study of T cells in Graves' hyperthyroidism and ophthalmopathy. Study-level background: Peripheral blood was drawn at first diagnosis, prior to all treatment.

Study observations and caveats: Blood also contained most expanded thyroid clonotypes above 0.001.

The CDR3 consists of 15 residues. Germline CDR1 reads SGHRS; CDR2 reads YFSETQ. V lost 2 bases and J 4 bases, leaving 16 bases between the germline ends. Comment on this clonotype: Its cognate antigen is unknown.

Using RNA transcripts as the source, TCR beta CDR3 regions were amplified. HTBI primers were employed in a first-round RT-PCR of the TCR CDR3. TCRdb passed the multiplex PCR reads through MiXCR, listing each CDR3 protein once. The sample lists about 360,000 distinct CDR3 sequences, around an eighth seen once, with about 20% in the top ten. Every diagnosis used clinical symptoms, serum thyroxine and TRAb, thyroid ultrasound and orbital computed tomography. This chain uses TRBV5-1 with TRBJ2-7; the D gene is possibly TRBD2 (5 bases). The TCR comes from a man aged 30 to 39 with Graves' hyperthyroidism that later progressed to Graves' ophthalmopathy. The material sequenced was blood. CDR3 region: CASSFMRGQNYEQYF. The DNA of the CDR3 is TGCGCCAGCAGCTTTATGCGCGGGCAGAATTACGAGCAGTACTTC.